The rows below give T cell receptor beta chains drawn from one sample of a study of vaccination and CD4 T cells after COVID-19. No cognate antigen is known for these TCRs. TCRdb reprocessed the PCR reads via MiXCR and lists one record per CDR3 protein. The sample has more than 20,000 distinct CDR3 sequences, about 46% seen once. Sample: CD4+ T cells from blood, cultured in vitro, taken about 7 months after SARS-CoV-2 vaccination. All receptors derive from a human donor who had recovered from COVID-19. Each CDR3 is given with its conserved first and last residue. Each record gives: CDR3 protein, clone size, J gene, V gene. Clone size is shown for a subset of rows, as once, few, many or a class of expanded clone.

CSALNKSPRSGAYEQYF few TRBJ2-7 TRBV20-1
CASSFAGRIPAEFF medium-sized TRBJ2-1 TRBV12-1
CASSIGGPLHF few TRBJ1-6 TRBV19
CASSRGGGQPQHF - TRBJ1-5 TRBV7-3
CASNEFRDQPQHF - TRBJ1-5 TRBV6-1
CASSTQDRGGGGYTF - TRBJ1-2 TRBV6-1
CAWSGAGSNYGYTF - TRBJ1-2 TRBV30
CSASGHFYEQYF - TRBJ2-7 TRBV20-1
CSARSTVNFITEAFF - TRBJ1-1 TRBV20-1
CASSRTSFWDEQFF - TRBJ2-1 TRBV7-8
CAISASDTQYF once TRBJ2-3 TRBV10-3
CASSWLGARDYGYTF few TRBJ1-2 TRBV6-5
CASSPTGNNQPQHF - TRBJ1-5 TRBV19
CSASKAQSETQYF few TRBJ2-5 TRBV20-1
CASSERTGVDQPQHF - TRBJ1-5 TRBV19
CASSVGRNRVSGTDTQYF - TRBJ2-3 TRBV9
CASSLRDLETQYF few TRBJ2-5 TRBV7-2
CSAREGGGAPYF few TRBJ2-7 TRBV20-1
CSARGGGGALQSYTF - TRBJ1-2 TRBV20-1
CASSLVAEETQYF - TRBJ2-5 TRBV7-2
CASSLGGSTEAFF - TRBJ1-1 TRBV5-4
CASSYRRLAGGQETQYF few TRBJ2-5 TRBV6-2/TRBV6-3